Included here is one T cell receptor (beta chain) sequence, with context. This receptor's antigen is unknown. Base qualities are missing; no much larger clone stands one base away. This sample was included in a study of blood T cell repertoires in COVID-19 (dated by TCRdb to the early 2020s). General notes on the study: The collaborator samples originated in the United States, Italy and Spain and spanned the acute and convalescent phases of COVID-19. Nearly every sample came with metadata listing a de-identified subject ID, COVID-19 status, age in years and sex. The repertoires were released in a freely available public database intended as a resource for research on the immune response to SARS-CoV-2. The dataset comprised deeply sampled blood TCRbeta repertoires from subjects exposed to, actively infected with, or recovered from COVID-19. The samples were drawn from the first 160 participants of the ongoing ImmuneRACE study and from roughly 1,300 subjects provided by 6 global collaborators. HLA class I and class II types, where available, came from metadata supplied by the sample provider rather than from assay-based typing. The material from the prospective study consisted of cDNA or gDNA derived from T cells, B-cell-depleted T cells, or PBMCs.

The immunoSEQ Assay, a bias-controlled multiplex PCR, was used to amplify TCRbeta CDR3 regions from genomic DNA. The source study handled its data this way. The number of nucleated cells in each sample was estimated from the amplification of reference gene primers within the assay. To quantify the absolute abundance of each unique TCRbeta CDR3 rearrangement, sequence reads were collapsed and filtered. For each sample, productive Simpson clonality was calculated by taking the square root of Simpson's diversity index across productive rearrangements. As stored in TCRdb, this immuneACCESS dataset retains in-frame rearrangements with V and J assigned. A fraction of the clones does not appear; measured against another copy, unresolved V genes explain less than half of the discrepancy, and the remainder lacks a known reason. Clonal size and the V and J genes are those of that table, whereas D and trimming came from the DNA. Counted in this sample were about 440,000 clones; roughly 88% of them appeared once. The biggest ten clones account for less than 0.75% of the sample.

V is cut back by 4 bases and J by 2 bases, with 4 bases in the junction unmatched. The germline V gene yields SQVTM for CDR1 and ANQGSEA for CDR2. The CDR3 starts with the cysteine, ends with the phenylalanine, and has 13 residues. The read is trimmed to its CDR3 DNA, 39 bases read in frame from base 1. Participants in the prospective study were aged about 18 to 100 years, lived in 24 United States geographic areas, and enrolled through a virtual design. To assign participants to cohorts, the prospective study relied on clinical history that participants themselves reported in a screening survey and a study questionnaire. Recovered participants in ImmuneRACE Cohort 3 were defined by two consecutive negative NP/OP PCR tests, clearance by a healthcare professional, or resolution of symptoms. In the prospective study, whole blood, serum and a nasopharyngeal or oropharyngeal swab were collected from each participant by mobile phlebotomists. Additional blood draws and questionnaires over a 2-month period could optionally be provided by prospective study participants. Blood samples from the prospective study were shipped frozen or at room temperature prior to DNA extraction.

Paper-wide results and their limitations: The quantity of clinical and demographic metadata differed by source and by participant and was supplied without curation.

The V and J genes are TRBV29-1 and TRBJ2-5, and TRBD1 matches 7 of the central bases. The sample taken for sequencing was PBMCs or T cells enriched from blood (not recorded which). The source of this sequence is a man aged 18 to 35 who had recovered from COVID-19. The DNA sequence is as follows: TGCAGCGTTGGTAAGGGACAGCAAGAGACCCAGTACTTC. Translation gives CSVGKGQQETQYF.